The clone carrying this TCR beta chain appeared a few times. Its antigen is as yet unknown. This sample's treatment: around 19 received Ad26.COV2.S at low or high dose, single or two shots; five or six received placebo; per-sample allocation not given. Day 63 following the first vaccine or placebo injection was when the samples were taken. An Ad26 vector expressing Wuhan-strain SARS-CoV-2 spike constituted the vaccine. V was trimmed by 0 bases and J by 4 bases, leaving 4 bases between them. This CDR3 is 13 amino acids long. The V gene's germline CDR1 is LGHNA and CDR2 YSLEER. This sample is part of a study of Ad26.COV2.S vaccination and SARS-CoV-2 variants. At the level of the study: Each vaccinee took Ad26.COV2.S intramuscularly, once or twice 56 days apart. Study results and limitations: Greater spike-specific TCR breadth was seen in vaccine recipients than in placebo recipients. Substantial breadth in spike-specific CD8+ and CD4+ T cell responses was reportedly seen after vaccination.

Repertoires were generated with immunoSEQ multiplex PCR, while TCRdb's copy carries only in-frame clones and drops some. Found here are 350,000 to 450,000 clones, about 91% of them singletons; the top ten hold around 1.8%. J is TRBJ1-5 and V is TRBV4-3; D not certain. This clonotype was obtained from a person between 18 and 65 years old who received the Ad26.COV2.S COVID-19 vaccine or a placebo. The sample was peripheral blood, taken in a trial of Ad26.COV2.S vaccine versus placebo. For the CDR3, the DNA is TGCGCCAGCAGCCAAGATCTGAATCAGCCCCAGCATTTT. Amino acids: CASSQDLNQPQHF.